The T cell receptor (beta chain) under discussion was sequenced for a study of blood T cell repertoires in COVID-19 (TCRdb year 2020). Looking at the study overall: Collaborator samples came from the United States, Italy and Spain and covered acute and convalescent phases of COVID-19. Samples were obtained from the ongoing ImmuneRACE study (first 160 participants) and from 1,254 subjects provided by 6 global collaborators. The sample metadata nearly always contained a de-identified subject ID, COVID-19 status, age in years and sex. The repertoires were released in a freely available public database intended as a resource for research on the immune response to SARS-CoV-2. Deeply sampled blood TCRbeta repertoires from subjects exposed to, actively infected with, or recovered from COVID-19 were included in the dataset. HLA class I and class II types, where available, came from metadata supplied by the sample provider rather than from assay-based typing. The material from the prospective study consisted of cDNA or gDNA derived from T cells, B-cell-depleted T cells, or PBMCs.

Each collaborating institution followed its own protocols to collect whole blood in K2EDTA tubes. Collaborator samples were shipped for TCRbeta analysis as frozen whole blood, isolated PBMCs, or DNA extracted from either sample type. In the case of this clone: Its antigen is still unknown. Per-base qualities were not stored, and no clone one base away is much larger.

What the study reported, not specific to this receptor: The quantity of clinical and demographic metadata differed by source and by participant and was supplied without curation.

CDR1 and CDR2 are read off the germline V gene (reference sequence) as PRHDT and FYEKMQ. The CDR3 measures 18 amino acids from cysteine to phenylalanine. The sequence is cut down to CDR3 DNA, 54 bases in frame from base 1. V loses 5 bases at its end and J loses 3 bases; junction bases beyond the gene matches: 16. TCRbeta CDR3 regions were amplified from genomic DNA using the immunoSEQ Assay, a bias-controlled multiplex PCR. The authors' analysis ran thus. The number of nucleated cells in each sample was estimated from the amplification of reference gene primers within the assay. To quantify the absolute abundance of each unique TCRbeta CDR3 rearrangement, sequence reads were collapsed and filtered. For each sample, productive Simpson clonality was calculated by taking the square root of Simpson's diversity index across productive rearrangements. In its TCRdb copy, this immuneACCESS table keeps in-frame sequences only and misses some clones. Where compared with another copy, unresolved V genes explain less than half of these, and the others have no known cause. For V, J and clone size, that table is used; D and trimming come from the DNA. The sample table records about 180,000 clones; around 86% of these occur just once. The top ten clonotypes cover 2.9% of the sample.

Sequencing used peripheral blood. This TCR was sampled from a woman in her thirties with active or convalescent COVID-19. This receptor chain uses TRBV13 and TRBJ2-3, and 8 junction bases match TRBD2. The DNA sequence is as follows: TGTGCCAGCAGCCCCCGAGGAGACGGGGGGGCGGGGACAGATACGCAGTATTTT. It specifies CASSPRGDGGAGTDTQYF.